This is a list of T cell receptor beta chains from one sample in a study of blood T cell repertoires in COVID-19. This table comes from immunoSEQ multiplex PCR, and its TCRdb copy is limited to in-frame clones, with some not included. In the table there are some 170,000 clones, 75% to 85% of which are singletons. Specimen: PBMCs or T cells enriched from blood (not recorded which). All receptors come from a man aged 40-55 years who had recovered from COVID-19. Each CDR3 is given with its conserved first and last residue. A D gene is named only where the DNA matches it firmly. The size entry is marked missing in some rows and otherwise reads once, few, many or a size class.

j_call d_call v_call clone_size cdr3_aa cdr3_nt
TRBJ1-1 TRBD1 TRBV2 NA CASVVGQAASEAFF TGTGCCAGCGTAGTAGGACAGGCAGCATCTGAAGCTTTCTTT
TRBJ1-5 NA TRBV29-1 NA CSVSPTRDQPQHF TGCAGCGTTTCTCCGACCAGGGATCAGCCCCAGCATTTT
TRBJ1-3 NA TRBV7-8 NA CASSPVDNSGNTIYF TGTGCCAGCAGCCCAGTTGACAACTCTGGAAACACCATATATTTT
TRBJ2-2 TRBD1 TRBV27 NA CASSSPGLTGGTGELFF TGTGCCAGCAGTTCCCCGGGGTTAACAGGGGGGACCGGGGAGCTGTTTTTT
TRBJ1-1 NA TRBV2 NA CASRPSWAGEAFF TGTGCCAGCAGACCGTCTTGGGCTGGGGAAGCTTTCTTT
TRBJ2-1 TRBD2 TRBV7-8 NA CASRSGLGNEQFF TGTGCCAGCCGTAGCGGGCTAGGCAATGAGCAGTTCTTC
TRBJ1-5 NA TRBV27 NA CASMPSNGQPQHF TGTGCCAGTATGCCCTCAAACGGGCAGCCCCAGCATTTT
TRBJ2-5 TRBD2 TRBV7-2 NA CASSPFNSAGGQETQYF TGTGCCAGCAGCCCGTTTAATTCGGCGGGAGGGCAAGAGACCCAGTACTTC
TRBJ1-1 NA TRBV7-9 once CASSATENTEAFF TGTGCCAGCAGCGCGACAGAAAACACTGAAGCTTTCTTT
TRBJ2-5 TRBD1 TRBV7-8 NA CASSSRQGRQETQYF TGTGCCAGCAGCTCCAGACAGGGCCGCCAAGAGACCCAGTACTTC
TRBJ2-5 TRBD1 TRBV9 once CASSVTGARETQYF TGTGCCAGCAGCGTAACAGGGGCGAGGGAGACCCAGTACTTC
TRBJ2-1 TRBD2 TRBV10-3 NA CAISESTSGGRNEQFF TGTGCCATCAGTGAGTCGACTAGCGGGGGAAGGAATGAGCAGTTCTTC
TRBJ2-3 TRBD2 TRBV3-1/TRBV3-2 NA CASSQGGGTDTQYF TGTGCCAGCAGCCAGGGCGGGGGGACAGATACGCAGTATTTT
TRBJ1-5 NA TRBV19 NA CASSIAQGSHNQPQHF TGTGCCAGTAGTATAGCTCAGGGGAGTCACAATCAGCCCCAGCATTTT
TRBJ1-6 NA TRBV3-1/TRBV3-2 NA CASSHLDSPLHF TGTGCCAGCAGCCACCTCGATTCACCCCTCCACTTT
TRBJ2-1 NA TRBV6-5 NA CASSYLGNEQFF TGTGCCAGCAGTTATCTAGGAAATGAGCAGTTCTTC
TRBJ2-1 TRBD2 TRBV2 NA CASSEWAGGYRSEQFF TGTGCCAGCAGTGAATGGGCGGGGGGTTATCGGAGTGAGCAGTTCTTC
TRBJ2-3 NA TRBV5-1 NA CASSLGGSRATDTQYF TGCGCCAGCAGCTTGGGGGGATCCAGGGCAACAGATACGCAGTATTTT
TRBJ2-7 TRBD2 TRBV27 NA CASSFSGEYYSYEQYF TGTGCCAGCAGTTTTAGCGGGGAATACTACTCCTACGAGCAGTACTTC
TRBJ1-5 NA TRBV7-2 NA CASSISDQPQHF TGTGCCAGCAGTATTTCAGATCAGCCCCAGCATTTT
TRBJ2-2 NA TRBV5-1 NA CASISGSGSLNTGELFF TGCGCCAGCATATCCGGATCAGGGTCTCTAAACACCGGGGAGCTGTTTTTT
TRBJ2-7 TRBD1 TRBV11-3 few CASSLRRDRETYEQYF TGTGCCAGCAGCTTGAGACGGGACAGGGAGACCTACGAGCAGTACTTC
TRBJ2-3 TRBD2 TRBV24-1 NA CATGGGTDTQYF TGTGCCACCGGGGGGGGAACAGATACGCAGTATTTT
TRBJ1-5 NA TRBV28 NA CASNPNSQPQHF TGTGCCAGCAACCCTAACTCGCAGCCCCAGCATTTT
TRBJ2-1 TRBD1 TRBV7-3 NA CASSPRQGVYNEQFF TGTGCCAGCAGCCCCCGGCAGGGGGTCTACAATGAGCAGTTCTTC
TRBJ1-1 NA TRBV9 NA CASGQLNTEAFF TGTGCCAGCGGACAGTTGAACACTGAAGCTTTCTTT
TRBJ1-2 TRBD1 TRBV13 few CASSIQGARNGYTF TGTGCCAGCAGCATACAGGGGGCGAGAAATGGCTACACCTTC
TRBJ2-4 NA TRBV10-3 NA CAISEPSTLNIQYF TGTGCCATCAGTGAGCCCTCAACATTAAACATTCAGTACTTC
TRBJ1-2 NA TRBV3-1/TRBV3-2 NA CASSQQRVPYGYTF TGTGCCAGCAGCCAGCAGCGGGTACCCTATGGCTACACCTTC
TRBJ1-1 TRBD1 TRBV9 NA CASGTPTGGATEAFF TGTGCCAGCGGAACTCCGACAGGGGGGGCCACTGAAGCTTTCTTT
TRBJ2-1 TRBD2 TRBV11-3 NA CASSLEGGSSYNEQFF TGTGCCAGCAGCTTAGAGGGCGGGAGCTCCTACAATGAGCAGTTCTTC
TRBJ2-7 TRBD1 TRBV28 NA CASSGQVQGTYEQYF TGTGCCAGCAGTGGACAGGTGCAGGGGACCTACGAGCAGTACTTC
TRBJ2-1 TRBD2 TRBV11-3 NA CASSTHLAEWQFF TGTGCCAGCAGTACCCATCTAGCGGAGTGGCAGTTCTTC
TRBJ2-2 TRBD2 TRBV9 few CASSVGFAGGRELFF TGTGCCAGCAGCGTAGGATTCGCGGGGGGGAGGGAGCTGTTTTTT
TRBJ1-5 NA TRBV2 NA CASGTGYSNQPQHF TGTGCCAGCGGAACCGGGTATAGCAATCAGCCCCAGCATTTT
TRBJ2-3 TRBD2 TRBV10-3 NA CAISESGGGGGTTTQYF TGTGCCATCAGTGAGTCGGGAGGAGGCGGGGGGACGACTACGCAGTATTTT
TRBJ1-5 NA TRBV5-1 few CASSLAGVSNQPQHF TGCGCCAGCAGCTTGGCGGGGGTTAGCAATCAGCCCCAGCATTTT
TRBJ2-1 TRBD2 TRBV2 NA CASSGGLAGGEQFF TGTGCCAGCAGTGGGGGGCTAGCGGGAGGTGAGCAGTTCTTC
TRBJ1-2 NA TRBV11-1 NA CASSSETPRGGYTF TGTGCCAGCAGCTCCGAGACACCTCGGGGAGGCTACACCTTC
TRBJ1-2 NA TRBV30 NA CAWTPARRDYGYTF TGTGCCTGGACCCCTGCTCGCCGGGACTATGGCTACACCTTC
TRBJ1-1 NA TRBV10-1 NA CASSEVEDPNTEAFF TGCGCCAGCAGTGAGGTCGAGGATCCGAACACTGAAGCTTTCTTT